This is a list of T cell receptor beta chains from one sample in a study of control samples from healthy donors and cancer patients. The assay was immunoSEQ multiplex PCR, and TCRdb's table has in-frame clones only and misses some. The table shows some 150,000 clones, with about 94% occurring only once. Sequencing input: blood. All receptors come from a man aged 35 to 55 in good health. Both conserved end residues are part of each CDR3. Each record gives: D gene, J gene, clone size, V gene, CDR3 DNA, CDR3 protein. The D gene is left open where the match is weak. Rows give clone size only sometimes, using once, few, many, or a class for an expanded clone.

TRBD1	TRBJ1-6	NA	TRBV7-8	TGTGCCAGCAGCTTAGGTCGGGACAGCGGGTTCCCCCTCCACTTT	CASSLGRDSGFPLHF
TRBD2	TRBJ2-3	NA	TRBV19	TGTGCCAGTAGTCCTCGTAGCGGGGTGGCCACAGATACGCAGTATTTT	CASSPRSGVATDTQYF
TRBD1	TRBJ1-4	NA	TRBV2	TGTGCCAGCACAGGCAGGGGGCCTGAAAAACTGTTTTTT	CASTGRGPEKLFF
NA	TRBJ1-2	NA	TRBV10-3	TGTGCCATCAGTGACGGCGCAGGGCACATTGATGGCTACACCTTC	CAISDGAGHIDGYTF
NA	TRBJ2-7	NA	TRBV5-1	TGCGCCAGCAGCTTGGGGGCAGGCAGGACCTACGAGCAGTACTTC	CASSLGAGRTYEQYF
TRBD1	TRBJ1-2	NA	TRBV27	TGTGCCAGCAGTCTGAGCCCGGGACAGCTTTATGGCTACACCTTC	CASSLSPGQLYGYTF
NA	TRBJ1-5	NA	TRBV4-1	TGCGCCAGCAGCCAGGACGGGGCTTTCAATCAGCCCCAGCATTTT	CASSQDGAFNQPQHF
NA	TRBJ1-1	NA	TRBV10-2	TGCGCCAGCAGTGACGTCGTTGGCACTGAAGCTTTCTTT	CASSDVVGTEAFF
NA	TRBJ2-7	NA	TRBV12-5	TGTGCTAGTGGTTTGGTAGGGGTCTCCTACGAGCAGTACTTC	CASGLVGVSYEQYF
NA	TRBJ2-1	NA	TRBV5-8	TGTGCCAGCATGTCCGCCTACAGGGACTACAATGAGCAGTTCTTC	CASMSAYRDYNEQFF
NA	TRBJ1-1	once	TRBV19	TGTGCCAGTAGTATTTGGGACACTGAAGCTTTCTTT	CASSIWDTEAFF
TRBD1	TRBJ1-3	NA	TRBV18	TGTGCCAGCTCACCATGGGACAGGAGCTCTGGAAACACCATATATTTT	CASSPWDRSSGNTIYF
NA	TRBJ2-3	NA	TRBV5-1	TGCGCCAGCAGCGTGGAATCAGATACGCAGTATTTT	CASSVESDTQYF
TRBD1	TRBJ2-6	NA	TRBV2	TGTGCCAGCAAAGCTACCCAGGGGGCAGCTGGGGCCAACGTCCTGACTTTC	CASKATQGAAGANVLTF
NA	TRBJ1-1	NA	TRBV19	TGTGCCAGCAAATCCGGGCCGGGACGCCCCTTTGAAGCTTTCTTT	CASKSGPGRPFEAFF
TRBD1	TRBJ1-5	NA	TRBV19	TGTGCCAGTAGTATCGTGACAGGGGAGAACCAGCCCCAGCATTTT	CASSIVTGENQPQHF
NA	TRBJ1-3	NA	TRBV11-2	TGTGCCAGCAGCTTAGCCAGTAAACGAAACACCATATATTTT	CASSLASKRNTIYF
NA	TRBJ1-2	NA	TRBV6-5	TGTGCCAGCAGTCCCCGAAGCGGGTTTAACTATGGCTACACCTTC	CASSPRSGFNYGYTF
TRBD1	TRBJ1-1	NA	TRBV18	TGTGCCAGCTCATCCCAGGGGGGCACTGAAGCTTTCTTT	CASSSQGGTEAFF
NA	TRBJ1-2	NA	TRBV6-2/TRBV6-3	TGTGCCAGCAGTTACACCTATTATGACTATGGCTACACCTTC	CASSYTYYDYGYTF
NA	TRBJ1-2	NA	TRBV25-1	TGTGCCAGCGAATCGACAGCTAACTATGGCTACACCTTC	CASESTANYGYTF
NA	TRBJ1-5	NA	TRBV2	TGTGCCAGCAGTGTAGCAGGGTGGCGTCAGCCCCAGCATTTT	CASSVAGWRQPQHF
TRBD1	TRBJ1-2	NA	TRBV3-1/TRBV3-2	TGTGCCAGCAGCCAAAGCGAGACAGGGGACTATGGCTACACCTTC	CASSQSETGDYGYTF
NA	TRBJ1-5	NA	TRBV6-1	TGTGCCAGCAGTGAAGTCGGGAGCAATCAGCCCCAGCATTTT	CASSEVGSNQPQHF
NA	TRBJ2-7	NA	TRBV28	TGTGCCAGCAGTTTGAGCACCGGGACTGTAATCCGCTCCTACGAGCAGTACTTC	CASSLSTGTVIRSYEQYF
TRBD2	TRBJ2-3	once	TRBV24-1	TGTGCCACGGGGGGGACTCTAGGCACAGATACGCAGTATTTT	CATGGTLGTDTQYF
TRBD1	TRBJ1-2	NA	TRBV11-2	TGTGCCAGCAGCTCCGGACAGGGAACGGACTATGGCTACACCTTC	CASSSGQGTDYGYTF
NA	TRBJ1-1	NA	TRBV28	TGTGCCAGCAGAAATGACGGGGGTGAAGCTTTCTTT	CASRNDGGEAFF
NA	TRBJ1-4	once	TRBV9	TGTGCCAGCAGCGGCGGAGGCAGGTCTGAAAAACTGTTTTTT	CASSGGGRSEKLFF
TRBD2	TRBJ2-2	NA	TRBV7-2	TGTGCCAGCAGCTTATCCCAGCGGGGGCGGACCGGGGAGCTGTTTTTT	CASSLSQRGRTGELFF
NA	TRBJ1-6	NA	TRBV19	TGTGCCAGCACCCGGAGGGGAGGCTATAATTCACCCCTCCACTTT	CASTRRGGYNSPLHF
NA	TRBJ2-3	NA	TRBV24-1	TGTGCCACCAGTGATTCTTCGACAAGGGGAGACTACACAGATACGCAGTATTTT	CATSDSSTRGDYTDTQYF
TRBD2	TRBJ2-5	NA	TRBV3-1/TRBV3-2	TGTGCCAGCAGCCAAGAGTGGACTAGCGTGGAGACCCAGTACTTC	CASSQEWTSVETQYF
TRBD1	TRBJ2-2	NA	TRBV27	TGTGCCAGCAGTAAAAACCCGGGACAGGGGTTCGCCGGGGAGCTGTTTTTT	CASSKNPGQGFAGELFF
NA	TRBJ2-7	NA	TRBV28	TGTGCCAGCAGTTTTCGGGAGCTCTCCTACGAGCAGTACTTC	CASSFRELSYEQYF
NA	TRBJ1-1	NA	TRBV2	TGTGCCAGCCGGCGGGTTGGAAACACTGAAGCTTTCTTT	CASRRVGNTEAFF
NA	TRBJ1-5	NA	TRBV9	TGTGCCAGCAGCGTAGGAGGGGAGCCATGGCCCCAGCATTTT	CASSVGGEPWPQHF
NA	TRBJ1-1	NA	TRBV6-6	TGTGCCAGCACCCTCGGACGGGCCACTGAAGCTTTCTTT	CASTLGRATEAFF
NA	TRBJ2-4	NA	TRBV6-1	TGTGCCAGCAGTGAAGCGAAGCTACTAGCCAAAAACATTCAGTACTTC	CASSEAKLLAKNIQYF
NA	TRBJ2-7	NA	TRBV24-1	TGTGCCACCAGTGATGGAGGGGCCGAGCAGTACTTC	CATSDGGAEQYF
NA	TRBJ1-2	NA	TRBV27	TGTGCCAGCAGTTTCGGGCAGAACTATGGCTACACCTTC	CASSFGQNYGYTF
TRBD1	TRBJ1-2	NA	TRBV6-5	TGTGCCAGCAGCCGTCGGACAGGGGCTAACTATGGCTACACCTTC	CASSRRTGANYGYTF
NA	TRBJ1-2	once	TRBV2	TGTGCCAGCACCCCGTTAGTGAGGGAAAACTATGGCTACACCTTC	CASTPLVRENYGYTF
NA	TRBJ1-1	once	TRBV11-2	TGTGCCAGCAGCTTAGATCGGCGGGGGAACACTGAAGCTTTCTTT	CASSLDRRGNTEAFF
TRBD1	TRBJ1-6	NA	TRBV11-2	TGTGCCAGCAGCCAGGACAGGGTCGATTCACCCCTCCACTTT	CASSQDRVDSPLHF
TRBD1	TRBJ1-1	NA	TRBV3-1/TRBV3-2	TGTGCCAGCAGCCGGACAGGGACGATGAACACTGAAGCTTTCTTT	CASSRTGTMNTEAFF
NA	TRBJ2-3	once	TRBV7-9	TGTGCCAGCAGCTTTTACCCGGGGAGCACAGATACGCAGTATTTT	CASSFYPGSTDTQYF
NA	TRBJ1-6	NA	TRBV5-1	TGCGCCAGCAGCTTGGGTGGGGTTTCACCCCTCCACTTT	CASSLGGVSPLHF
NA	TRBJ2-2	NA	TRBV21-1	TGTGCCAGCAGCAACCCGGGACCTACTAAACTCGGGGAGCTGTTTTTT	CASSNPGPTKLGELFF
NA	TRBJ1-1	NA	TRBV6-1	TGTGCCAGCAGTGAAAAGAGATGGGTGAACACTGAAGCTTTCTTT	CASSEKRWVNTEAFF
TRBD2	TRBJ2-3	NA	TRBV6-1	TGTGCCAGCAGTGAATTTGCGGGGGTAACAGATACGCAGTATTTT	CASSEFAGVTDTQYF
TRBD1	TRBJ2-1	NA	TRBV18	TGTGCCAGCTCACCGGGTCGGGACAGAGACAATGAGCAGTTCTTC	CASSPGRDRDNEQFF
NA	TRBJ1-2	NA	TRBV9	TGTGCCAGCAGCGTATATAAGGGAACTAATTATGGCTACACCTTC	CASSVYKGTNYGYTF
NA	TRBJ1-1	NA	TRBV5-1	TGCGCCAGCAGCCCGGGGGAGAACACTGAAGCTTTCTTT	CASSPGENTEAFF
TRBD1	TRBJ1-1	NA	TRBV7-6	TGTGCCAGCAGCTTACTGCCGGGACCAGGGGGAAACACTGAAGCTTTCTTT	CASSLLPGPGGNTEAFF